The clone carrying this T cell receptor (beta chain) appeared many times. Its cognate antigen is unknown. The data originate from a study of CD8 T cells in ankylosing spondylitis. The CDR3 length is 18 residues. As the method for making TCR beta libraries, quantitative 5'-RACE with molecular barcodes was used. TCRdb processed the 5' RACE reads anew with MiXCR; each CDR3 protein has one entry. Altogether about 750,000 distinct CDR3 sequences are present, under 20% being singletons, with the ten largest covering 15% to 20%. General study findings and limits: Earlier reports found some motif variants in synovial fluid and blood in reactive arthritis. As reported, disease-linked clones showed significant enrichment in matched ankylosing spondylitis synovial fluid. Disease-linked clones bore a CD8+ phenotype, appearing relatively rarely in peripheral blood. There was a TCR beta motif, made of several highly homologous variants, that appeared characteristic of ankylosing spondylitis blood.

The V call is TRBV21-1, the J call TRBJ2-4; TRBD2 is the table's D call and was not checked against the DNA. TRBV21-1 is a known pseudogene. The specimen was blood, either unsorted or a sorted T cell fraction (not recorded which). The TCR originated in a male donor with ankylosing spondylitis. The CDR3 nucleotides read TGTGCCAGCAGCCCAACCTTTAGCGGGAGGGCCGGGGAAAACATTCAGTACTTC. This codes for CASSPTFSGRAGENIQYF.